Below, 2 T cell receptor beta chains from the same sample are listed, as sequenced in a study of cytomegalovirus exposure and HLA in healthy donors. Clones were sequenced by immunoSEQ multiplex PCR, and TCRdb holds only the in-frame ones, with some missing. The sample holds more than 95,000 clones, roughly 89% seen once. The sequenced material came from PBMCs. The receptors derive from a woman aged 18 to 35 in good health and CMV-seronegative.

The chain combines TRBV10-2 with TRBJ1-5; maybe TRBD1 (5 bases). The V gene's germline CDR1 is WSHSY and CDR2 SAAADI. The CDR3 totals 18 residues. V was shortened by 3 bases and J by 4 bases, with 22 bases between the two germline ends. This chain's CDR3 is CASSEFVSGGLRNQPQHF. CDR3 bases: TGCGCCAGCAGTGAATTCGTTTCGGGGGGACTCCGGAATCAGCCCCAGCATTTT.

This clone has only one observation. This sequence joins TRBV25-1 and TRBJ1-2; maybe TRBD1 (6 bases). The CDR3 is 14 amino acids. The germline gives CDR1 MGHDK, CDR2 SYGVNS. Trimming shortened V by 1 base and J by 4 bases, and 10 bases separated the two germline ends. The CDR3 region is CASSESLQGYGYTF. The DNA for the CDR3 is TGTGCCAGCAGTGAATCTCTACAGGGCTATGGCTACACCTTC.